The 13 T cell receptor beta chains presented below share a single source sample, sequenced in a study of CD8 T cells in Susac syndrome. Roughly 0.45 to 1 ug RNA was reverse transcribed with random hexamers. TCRdb fed the immunoSEQ multiplex PCR reads into MiXCR, producing one record per CDR3 protein. This table holds about 280,000 distinct CDR3 sequences, approximately 84% found once. Sequencing input: CD8+ T cells from PBMCs. The receptors shown here come from a human donor with multiple sclerosis.

The genes are TRBV7-2 and TRBJ2-1; 12 bases are a match to TRBD2. J gave up 7 bases and V 3 bases, and 7 bases lay outside the gene matches. CDR3 length: 16 residues. Germline CDR1 reads SGHTA; CDR2 reads FQGNSA. CDR3 region: CASSFLRTSGINEQFF. The CDR3 DNA sequence: TGTGCCAGCAGCTTTTTGAGGACTAGCGGGATAAATGAGCAGTTCTTC.

This chain joins TRBV7-9 and TRBJ2-7; D gene uncertain. Germline CDR1 reads SEHNR; CDR2 reads FQNEAQ (reference sequence). This CDR3 is 14 amino acids long. Deletions cut 4 bases from V and 5 bases from J, with 15 bases between. The CDR3 DNA sequence: TGTGCCAGCAGCTATGGTAGTGGGGTAGACGAGCAGTACTTC. Translating gives CASSYGSGVDEQYF.

In this sample, this clonotype turned up once. This chain joins TRBV20-1 and TRBJ2-7; TRBD2 matches 11 bases. Germline loops: CDR1 DFQATT, CDR2 SNEGSKA (reference sequence). The V segment lost 0 bases and the J segment 0 bases; nucleotides outside the gene matches: 1. This CDR3 comprises 15 residues. CDR3 sequence: CSAREGLAASYEQYF. CDR3 nucleotide sequence: TGCAGTGCTAGAGAGGGACTAGCGGCCTCCTACGAGCAGTACTTC.

The table lists this clonotype with a count of one. The chain links TRBV20-1 to TRBJ2-7; D remains ambiguous. V lost 0 bases, J lost 0 bases, and 12 bases lay in between. This CDR3 contains 15 residues. The germline CDR1 and CDR2 sequences are DFQATT and SNEGSKA (reference sequence). CDR3 nucleotide sequence: TGCAGTGCTAGAGATCTCCTAGGTGTCTCCTACGAGCAGTACTTC. Translated, it gives CSARDLLGVSYEQYF.

The chain carries TRBV24-1 and TRBJ2-1; D gene unclear. Trimming took 4 bases from V and 0 from J, leaving 9 bases between them. Germline loops: CDR1 KGHDR, CDR2 SFDVKD. The CDR3 is 15 amino acids. CDR3 DNA sequence: TGTGCCACCAGTGAAGGTACGGACTCCTACAATGAGCAGTTCTTC. Its protein is CATSEGTDSYNEQFF.

The V call is TRBV21-1, the J call TRBJ2-1; the table's D call of TRBD2 was not tested on the DNA. TRBV21-1 is annotated as a pseudogene. CDR3 size: 12 residues. CDR3 sequence (DNA): TGTGCCAGCAGCAAAGGAACGTCTAGGGCGTTCTTC. Translation gives CASSKGTSRAFF.

The table lists this clonotype with a count of one. The chain couples TRBV9 to TRBJ2-5; possibly TRBD1 or TRBD2 for D (5 bases each). Germline V gene data show CDR1 as SGDLS and CDR2 as YYNGEE. Trimming removed 1 base from V and 4 bases from J, with 11 bases in between. CDR3 length equals 14 residues. CDR3 DNA sequence: TGTGCCAGCAGCGTATTCGAGGGGCCAGAGACCCAGTACTTC. Translated, it gives CASSVFEGPETQYF.

V usage is TRBV4-1 and J usage is TRBJ1-3, with TRBD1 matching 7 bases. The germline CDR1 and CDR2 sequences are MGHRA and YSYEKL. The CDR3 has 16 residues. The trim removed 0 bases at V and 2 bases at J, leaving 4 bases unmatched. In nucleotides, the CDR3 is TGCGCCAGCAGCCAAGAAGCCAGGGGGACTGGAAACACCATATATTTT. It specifies CASSQEARGTGNTIYF.

This chain joins TRBV6-5 and TRBJ2-7, with 10 nucleotides matching TRBD2. The CDR3 is 16 residues long. Trimming removed 2 bases from V and 6 bases from J; junction bases left unmatched: 10. Germline loops: CDR1 MNHEY, CDR2 SVGAGI. The CDR3 protein is CASSYMESGRDSEQYF. Written as DNA, the CDR3 is TGTGCCAGCAGTTACATGGAGAGCGGGAGGGACAGCGAGCAGTACTTC.

The gene calls are TRBV10-3 and TRBJ2-7; 9 bases agree with TRBD1. The CDR3 sequence is 15 residues long. Trimming removed 0 bases from V and 2 bases from J; junction bases left unmatched: 2. Germline CDR1 reads ENHRY; CDR2 reads SYGVKD. Here the CDR3 DNA reads TGTGCCATCAGTGAGTCGAGGACAGGGGCCTACGAGCAGTACTTC. It is translated as CAISESRTGAYEQYF.

The gene calls are TRBV29-1 and TRBJ1-2, with 7 bases that match TRBD1. Per the germline V gene, CDR1 is SQVTM and CDR2 is ANQGSEA. J was trimmed by 6 bases and V by 3 bases; bases with no gene match: 4. CDR3 length: 12 amino acids. CDR3 bases: TGCAGCGTTGACGGGACAGATAATGGCTACACCTTC. Translation: CSVDGTDNGYTF.

In its sample, this clonotype was seen a few times. The V gene is TRBV6-1, the J gene TRBJ2-2, with 9 bases matching TRBD2. The V gene's germline CDR1 is MNHNS and CDR2 SASEGT. This CDR3 is 16 amino acids long. Trimming at V came to 2 bases and at J to 5 bases, leaving 6 bases not matched to a gene. The DNA of the CDR3 is TGTGCCAGCAGTGAACTAGCGGGACTACGGACCGGGGAGCTGTTTTTT. It yields the protein CASSELAGLRTGELFF.

The chain combines TRBV27 with TRBJ1-1, with 10 bases that match TRBD1. The CDR3 totals 13 residues. V was pared by 6 bases and J by 4 bases, with 2 bases of the junction left unmatched. Germline V gene sequence: CDR1 MNHEY, CDR2 SMNVEV (reference sequence). CDR3 DNA sequence: TGTGCCAGCAGAGACAGGGGGCCCACTGAAGCTTTCTTT. Its protein is CASRDRGPTEAFF.